This T cell receptor beta chain was captured in a study of T-cell reconstitution after alpha-beta-depleted transplantation in children listed by TCRdb under 2016. Broadly, across the study: T-cell immune reconstitution after TCRalphabeta/CD19-depleted allogeneic hematopoietic cell transplantation in children was quantitatively tracked in the study by means of TCR repertoire profiling.

On this clonotype itself: Its recognized antigen is unknown. Per-nucleotide qualities are absent, and no much larger clonotype sits a single base away.

Receptors were amplified or captured by PCR. Sequencing used an Illumina HiSeq 2500. TCR library preparation used molecular barcoding, with unique molecular identifiers applied to normalize quantification of the TCRbeta repertoire. The public reads were reanalyzed by TCRdb: fastp trimming at Q25, MiXCR alignment, in-frame beta chains only. Records with the same CDR3 protein are collapsed into one entry carrying the most frequent genes and DNA. For this sample there are about 980,000 distinct CDR3 sequences; about 30% appear just once. Over 25% of the sample belongs to the ten largest clones. The investigation overall reported the following: In some patients, the high TCRbeta diversity seen at day 60 was put down to recipient T cells and intrathymic progenitors that had survived conditioning. The apparently early recovery of alphabetaT-cell counts about two months after transplant reportedly depended on only several hundred rapidly expanded clones that came from non-depleted graft cells. The frequencies of hyperexpanded clones fell over the following months, and after one year, T-cell counts and TCRbeta diversity were mostly attributed to newly produced T cells.

Reading from cysteine to phenylalanine, the CDR3 counts 16 amino acids. CDR3 DNA is the only sequence kept; it has 48 bases, read in frame from the first base. CDR1 and CDR2 were assigned from the germline V gene as SGHRS and YFSETQ. For this chain, trimming is 4 bases at the V end and 6 bases at the J end, and the number of junction bases without a gene match is 10. According to the study, the label for this sample's treatment or condition signals: allogeneic hematopoietic cell transplantation with graft depleted of TCRalphabeta T cells and CD19 B cells. The children who served as transplant recipients had been given grafts of TCRalphabeta/CD19-depleted allogeneic hematopoietic cells.

This specimen consisted of PBMCs, mostly from graft donor cells, obtained 360 days after TCRalphabeta/CD19-depleted stem cell transplant. The receptor chain draws on TRBV5-1 and TRBJ2-1, and 10 junctional nucleotides match TRBD1. The TCR comes from a boy in the first two years of life who had a stem cell transplant for SCID, so the T cells may come from the graft donor. At the DNA level, the sequence is TGCGCCAGCAGCGTCCGGGACAGGGGATCTCGCAATGAGCAGTTCTTC. Its protein reads: CASSVRDRGSRNEQFF. The full variable domain, completed from the reference TRBV5-1 and TRBJ2-1 proteins outside the CDR3, reads KAGVTQTPRYLIKTRGQQVTLSCSPISGHRSVSWYQQTPGQGLQFLFEYFSETQRNKGNFPGRFSGRQFSNSRSEMNVSTLELGDSALYLCASSVRDRGSRNEQFFGPGTRLTVL.